The source of this T cell receptor (beta chain) is a study of post-analysis software for immune sequencing data. In regard to this clonotype: What it recognizes is unknown.

The study, taken as a whole, reports: Co-batched samples clustered tightly together by F measure. Controls showed significantly higher normalized Chao1 diversity than did multiple sclerosis patients. There were about 5 TRBV segments more frequent in patients than controls, and TRBV5-6, TRBV5-1 and TRBV20-1 were among them.

Unique molecular identifiers were present in the TCR beta cDNA libraries. TCRdb re-called the PCR reads with MiXCR, one entry per CDR3 protein. The sample carries about 820,000 distinct CDR3 sequences, about 50% recorded once. Germline V gene sequence: CDR1 KGHSH, CDR2 LQKENI. This CDR3 is built from 15 residues. This clonotype originated in a girl between 5 and 17 years old with multiple sclerosis. The chain combines TRBV18 with TRBJ2-5; D might be TRBD2 (6 bases). The DNA end favors TRBJ2-7, so the J call may be wrong. Specimen: blood. The chain's CDR3 is CASSPTGTRGYEQYF. CDR3 bases: TGTGCCAGCTCACCAACCGGGACTCGTGGCTACGAGCAGTACTTC.